One sample yielded the 2 T cell receptor beta chains listed below, sequenced in a study of blood T cell repertoires in COVID-19. Profiling relied on immunoSEQ multiplex PCR, and the TCRdb table lists in-frame clones only, not all of them. The sample includes about 300,000 clones, 65% to 90% of them seen just once. Input material: PBMCs or T cells enriched from blood (not recorded which). The receptors were gathered from a man younger than 45 who had recovered from COVID-19.

By sample share, this clone is medium-sized. This chain joins TRBV29-1 and TRBJ1-2; D perhaps matches TRBD1 (5 bases). V lost 4 bases and J lost 5, with 20 bases in between. CDR3 length equals 15 residues. Germline values: CDR1 SQVTM, CDR2 ANQGSEA. The CDR3 sequence: CSVGRAADKSYGYTF. The CDR3 bases are TGCAGCGTTGGTAGGGCTGCGGACAAGTCATATGGCTACACCTTC.

This sequence joins TRBV10-1 and TRBJ2-7, with 7 bases fitting TRBD2. V was pared by 7 bases and J by 0 bases, with 3 bases of the junction left unmatched. This CDR3 contains 13 residues. The germline gives CDR1 WNHNN, CDR2 SYGVQD (reference sequence). As DNA, the CDR3 is TGCGCCAGCACAAAGCGGGGCTCCTACGAGCAGTACTTC. As protein: CASTKRGSYEQYF.